This T cell receptor beta chain is from a study of T cell repertoires in cytomegalovirus infection. This CDR3 has 16 amino acids. Germline CDR1 KGHDR, CDR2 SFDVKD. V lost 7 bases and J 2 bases, leaving 18 bases between the germline ends. This clonotype was seen more than once but under ten times. TCRdb recomputed calls from the reads with MiXCR, one row per CDR3 protein. The profile shows some 150,000 distinct CDR3 sequences, 20% to 30% of them singletons. Sequenced: PBMCs. The source of this sequence is a human donor in good health (CMV status not recorded). Some clones in this sample may be carry-over from other donors' samples. The chain combines TRBV24-1 with TRBJ2-3; D not certain. In DNA, the CDR3 is TGTGCCACCAGCGAGCCGATTGGCCATACCACAGATACGCAGTATTTT. Translation gives CATSEPIGHTTDTQYF.